This T cell receptor beta chain was sequenced during a study of OX40 agonist ivuxolimab in advanced cancers. Study-wide results and limits: The study observed clonal expansion of CD4+ and CD8+ blood T cells by week 6 at 0.1 to 3.0 mg/kg.

About this clone: Its antigen is as yet unknown.

Some clones are missing from TCRdb's copy, which holds only in-frame ones; the method was immunoSEQ multiplex PCR. The sample has about 26,000 clones, around 82% seen once. CDR1 and CDR2 (germline): LNHDA, SQIVND (reference sequence). V was pared by 3 bases and J by 7 bases, with 7 bases of the junction left unmatched. This CDR3 contains 15 residues. The sequences come from CD4+ or CD8+ T cells sorted from blood, collected in a trial of the OX40 agonist ivuxolimab. The chain couples TRBV19 to TRBJ2-1; TRBD2 matches at 9 bases. This TCR came from an adult with an advanced solid tumor such as melanoma, head and neck, liver or kidney cancer. DNA of the CDR3: TGTGCCAGTAGTATTCTTGCGGGGGGGCCGAATGAGCAGTTCTTC. Its translation is CASSILAGGPNEQFF.